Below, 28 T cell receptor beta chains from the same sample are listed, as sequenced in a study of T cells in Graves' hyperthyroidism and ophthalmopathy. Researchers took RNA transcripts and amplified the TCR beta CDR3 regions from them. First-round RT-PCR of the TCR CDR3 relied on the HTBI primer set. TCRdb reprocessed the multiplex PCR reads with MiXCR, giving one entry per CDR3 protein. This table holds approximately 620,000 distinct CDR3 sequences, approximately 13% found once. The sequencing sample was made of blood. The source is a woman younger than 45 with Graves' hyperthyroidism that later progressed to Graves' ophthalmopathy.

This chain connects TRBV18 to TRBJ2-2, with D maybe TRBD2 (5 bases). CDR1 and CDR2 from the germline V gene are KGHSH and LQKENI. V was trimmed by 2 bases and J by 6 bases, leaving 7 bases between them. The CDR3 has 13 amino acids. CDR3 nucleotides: TGTGCCAGCTCACCATTAGCGCCCGGGGAGCTGTTTTTT. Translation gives CASSPLAPGELFF.

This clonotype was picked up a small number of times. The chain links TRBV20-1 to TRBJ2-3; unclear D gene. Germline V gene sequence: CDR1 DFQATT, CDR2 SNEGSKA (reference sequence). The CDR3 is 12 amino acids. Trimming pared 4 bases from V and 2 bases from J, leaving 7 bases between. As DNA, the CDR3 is TGCAGTGCTACAAAGGACACAGATACGCAGTATTTT. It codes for CSATKDTDTQYF.

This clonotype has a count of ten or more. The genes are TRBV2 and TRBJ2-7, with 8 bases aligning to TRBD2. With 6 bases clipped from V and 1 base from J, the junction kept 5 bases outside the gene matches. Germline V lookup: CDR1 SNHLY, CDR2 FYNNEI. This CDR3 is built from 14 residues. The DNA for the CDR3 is TGTGCCAGCAGGGAGCGGGAGACGTCCTACGAGCAGTACTTC. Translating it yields CASRERETSYEQYF.

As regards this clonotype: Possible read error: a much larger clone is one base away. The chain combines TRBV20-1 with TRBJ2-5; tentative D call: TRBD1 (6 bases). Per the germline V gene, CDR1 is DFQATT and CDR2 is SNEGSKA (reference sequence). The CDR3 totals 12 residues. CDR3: CSARQAQETRYF. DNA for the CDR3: TGCAGTGCAAGACAGGCCCAAGAGACCCGGTACTTC.

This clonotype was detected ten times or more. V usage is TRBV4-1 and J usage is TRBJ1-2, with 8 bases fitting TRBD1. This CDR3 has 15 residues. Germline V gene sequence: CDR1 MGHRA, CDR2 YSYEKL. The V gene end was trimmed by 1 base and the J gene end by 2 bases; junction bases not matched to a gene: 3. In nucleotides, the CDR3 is TGCGCCAGCAGCCAAGGACAGGGGTGGAACTATGGCTACACCTTC. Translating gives CASSQGQGWNYGYTF.

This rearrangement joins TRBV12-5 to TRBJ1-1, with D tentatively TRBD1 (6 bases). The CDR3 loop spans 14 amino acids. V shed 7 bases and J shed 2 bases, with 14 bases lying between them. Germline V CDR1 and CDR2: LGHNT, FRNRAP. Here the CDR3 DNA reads TGTGCTAGTGTCAAGGGGGGGATAAACACTGAAGCTTTCTTT. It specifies CASVKGGINTEAFF.

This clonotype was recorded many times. The CDR3 spells CASSAGGLSSGYTF. CDR3 sequence (DNA): TGCGCCAGCAGCGCCGGCGGCCTGAGTAGTGGCTACACCTTC. The chain combines TRBV5-1 with TRBJ1-2; D is unclear. V lost 4 bases, J lost 7 bases, and 17 bases lay in between. The CDR3 is made up of 14 amino acids. Looked up from germline, CDR1 is SGHRS and CDR2 is YFSETQ.

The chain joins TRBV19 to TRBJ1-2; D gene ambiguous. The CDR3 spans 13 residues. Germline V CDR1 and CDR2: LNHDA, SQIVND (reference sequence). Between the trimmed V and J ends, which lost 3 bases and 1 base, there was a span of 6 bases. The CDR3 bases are TGTGCCAGTAGTATGACGCATAACTATGGCTACACCTTC. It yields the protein CASSMTHNYGYTF.

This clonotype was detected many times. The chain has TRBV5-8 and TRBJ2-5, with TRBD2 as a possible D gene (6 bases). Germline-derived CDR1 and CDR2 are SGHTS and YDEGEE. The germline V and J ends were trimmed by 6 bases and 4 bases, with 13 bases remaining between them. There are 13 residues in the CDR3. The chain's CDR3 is CASTRGAPETQYF. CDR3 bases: TGTGCCAGCACCCGCGGGGCCCCAGAGACCCAGTACTTC.

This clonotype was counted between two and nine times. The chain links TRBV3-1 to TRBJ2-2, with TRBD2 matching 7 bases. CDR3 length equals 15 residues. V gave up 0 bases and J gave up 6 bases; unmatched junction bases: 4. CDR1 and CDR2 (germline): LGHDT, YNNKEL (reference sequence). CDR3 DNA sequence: TGTGCCAGCAGCCAAGATTTAGGGAGGGCCGGGGAGCTGTTTTTT. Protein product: CASSQDLGRAGELFF. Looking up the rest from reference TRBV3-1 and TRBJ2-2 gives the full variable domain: DTAVSQTPKYLVTQMGNDKSIKCEQNLGHDTMYWYKQDSKKFLKIMFSYNNKELIINETVPNRFSPKSPDKAHLNLHINSLELGDSAVYFCASSQDLGRAGELFFGEGSRLTVL.

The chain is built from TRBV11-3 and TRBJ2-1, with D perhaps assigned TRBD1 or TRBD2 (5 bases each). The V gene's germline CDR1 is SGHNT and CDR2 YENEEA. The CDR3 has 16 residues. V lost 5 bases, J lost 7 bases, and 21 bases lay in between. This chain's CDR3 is CASSQEGTRRWNEQFF. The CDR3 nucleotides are TGTGCCAGCAGCCAAGAAGGGACCAGGCGGTGGAATGAGCAGTTCTTC.

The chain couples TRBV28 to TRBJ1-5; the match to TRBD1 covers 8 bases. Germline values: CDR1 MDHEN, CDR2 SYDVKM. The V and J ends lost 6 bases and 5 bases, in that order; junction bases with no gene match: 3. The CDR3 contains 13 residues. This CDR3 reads CASRSGGYQPQHF. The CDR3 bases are TGTGCCAGCAGGTCAGGGGGCTATCAGCCCCAGCATTTT.

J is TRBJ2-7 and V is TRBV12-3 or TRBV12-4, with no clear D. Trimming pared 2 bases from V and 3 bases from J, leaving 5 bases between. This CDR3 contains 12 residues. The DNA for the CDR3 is TGTGCCAGCAGTTTATTCCACTACGAGCAGTACTTC. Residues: CASSLFHYEQYF.

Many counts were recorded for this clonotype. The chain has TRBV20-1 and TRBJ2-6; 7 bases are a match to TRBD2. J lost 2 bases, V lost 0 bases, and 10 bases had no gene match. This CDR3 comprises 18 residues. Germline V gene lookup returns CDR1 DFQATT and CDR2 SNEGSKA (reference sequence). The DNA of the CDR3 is TGCAGTGCTAGAGATATCGGGGGGAGGTACGCTGGGGCCAACGTCCTGACTTTC. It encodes CSARDIGGRYAGANVLTF.

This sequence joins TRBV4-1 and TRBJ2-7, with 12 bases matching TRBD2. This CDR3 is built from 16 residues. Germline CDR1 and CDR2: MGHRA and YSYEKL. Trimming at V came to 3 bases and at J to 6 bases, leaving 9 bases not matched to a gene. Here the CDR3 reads CASSQGTSGLRAEQYF. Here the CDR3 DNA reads TGCGCCAGCAGCCAGGGGACTAGCGGGCTCCGCGCCGAGCAGTACTTC.

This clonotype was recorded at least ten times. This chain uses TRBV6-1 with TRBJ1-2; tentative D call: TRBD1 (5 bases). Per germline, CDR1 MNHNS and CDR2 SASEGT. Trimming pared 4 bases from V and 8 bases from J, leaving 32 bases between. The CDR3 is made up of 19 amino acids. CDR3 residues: CASSAPLGSPSSTDEGYTF. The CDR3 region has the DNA TGTGCCAGCAGTGCCCCCTTAGGGTCACCGTCTTCGACAGACGAGGGCTACACCTTC.

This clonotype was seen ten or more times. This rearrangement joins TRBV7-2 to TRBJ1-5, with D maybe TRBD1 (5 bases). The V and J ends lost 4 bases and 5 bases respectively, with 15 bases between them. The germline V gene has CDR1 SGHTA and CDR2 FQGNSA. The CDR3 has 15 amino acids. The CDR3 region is CASSSAGRGDQPQHF. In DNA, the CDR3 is TGTGCCAGCAGCTCAGCAGGGAGAGGGGATCAGCCCCAGCATTTT.

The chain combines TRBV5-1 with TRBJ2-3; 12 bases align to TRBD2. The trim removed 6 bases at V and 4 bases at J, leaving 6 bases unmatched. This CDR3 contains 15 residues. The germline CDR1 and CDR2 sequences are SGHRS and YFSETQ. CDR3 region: CASTLAGGPADTQYF. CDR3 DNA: TGCGCCAGCACCCTAGCGGGAGGGCCGGCAGATACGCAGTATTTT.

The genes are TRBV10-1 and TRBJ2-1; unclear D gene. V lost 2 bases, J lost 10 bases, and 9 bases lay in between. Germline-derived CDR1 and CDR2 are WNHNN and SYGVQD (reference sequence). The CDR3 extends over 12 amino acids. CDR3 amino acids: CASSESYREQFF. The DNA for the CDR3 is TGCGCCAGCAGTGAGAGCTACCGAGAGCAGTTCTTC.

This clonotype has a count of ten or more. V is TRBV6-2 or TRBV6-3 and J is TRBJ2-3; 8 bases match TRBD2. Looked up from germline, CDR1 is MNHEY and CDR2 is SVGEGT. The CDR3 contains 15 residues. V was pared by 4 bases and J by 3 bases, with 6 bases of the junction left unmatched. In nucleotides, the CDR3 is TGTGCCAGCAGTTTGACTAGCGAGGGAACAGATACGCAGTATTTT. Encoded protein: CASSLTSEGTDTQYF.

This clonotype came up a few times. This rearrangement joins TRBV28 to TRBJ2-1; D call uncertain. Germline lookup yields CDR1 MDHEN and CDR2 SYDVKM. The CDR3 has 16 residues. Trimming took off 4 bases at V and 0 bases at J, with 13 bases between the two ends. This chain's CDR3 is CASSSPSLSSYNEQFF. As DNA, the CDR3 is TGTGCCAGCAGTTCACCCTCTCTCAGCTCCTACAATGAGCAGTTCTTC. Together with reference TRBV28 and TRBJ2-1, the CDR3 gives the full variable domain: DVKVTQSSRYLVKRTGEKVFLECVQDMDHENMFWYRQDPGLGLRLIYFSYDVKMKEKGDIPEGYSVSREKKERFSLILESASTNQTSMYLCASSSPSLSSYNEQFFGPGTRLTVL.

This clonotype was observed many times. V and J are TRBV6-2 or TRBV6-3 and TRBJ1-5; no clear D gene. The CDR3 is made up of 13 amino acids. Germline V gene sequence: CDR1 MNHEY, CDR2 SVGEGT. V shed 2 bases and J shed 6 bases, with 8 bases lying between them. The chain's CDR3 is CASSYGRAQPQHF. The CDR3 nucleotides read TGTGCCAGCAGTTACGGCCGGGCTCAGCCCCAGCATTTT.

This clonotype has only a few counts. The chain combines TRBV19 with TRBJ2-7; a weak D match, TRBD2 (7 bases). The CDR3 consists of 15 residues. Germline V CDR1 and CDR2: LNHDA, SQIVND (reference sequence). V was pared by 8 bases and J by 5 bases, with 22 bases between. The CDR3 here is CASARRGGPQDEQYF. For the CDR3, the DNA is TGTGCCAGTGCCCGCAGGGGAGGGCCTCAAGACGAGCAGTACTTC.

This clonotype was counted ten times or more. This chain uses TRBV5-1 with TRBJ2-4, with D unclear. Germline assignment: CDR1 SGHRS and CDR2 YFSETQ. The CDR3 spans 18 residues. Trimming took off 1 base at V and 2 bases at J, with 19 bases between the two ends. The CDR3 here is CASSLNSQLSLTKNIQYF. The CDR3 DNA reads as TGCGCCAGCAGCTTGAACAGCCAGCTGAGCCTCACCAAAAACATTCAGTACTTC.

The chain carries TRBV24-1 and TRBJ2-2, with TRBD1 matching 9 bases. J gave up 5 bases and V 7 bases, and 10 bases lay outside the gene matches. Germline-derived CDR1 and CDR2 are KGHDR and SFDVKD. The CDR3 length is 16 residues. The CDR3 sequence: CATRVLTGGATGELFF. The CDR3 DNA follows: TGTGCCACCAGGGTCCTTACAGGGGGCGCGACCGGGGAGCTGTTTTTT.

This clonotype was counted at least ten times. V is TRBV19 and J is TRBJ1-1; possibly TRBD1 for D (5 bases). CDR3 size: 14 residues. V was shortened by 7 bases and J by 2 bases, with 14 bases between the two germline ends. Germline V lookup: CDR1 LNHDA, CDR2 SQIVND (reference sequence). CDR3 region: CASKRTPTNTEAFF. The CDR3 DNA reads TGTGCCAGTAAAAGGACACCCACCAACACTGAAGCTTTCTTT. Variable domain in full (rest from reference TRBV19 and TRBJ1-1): DGGITQSPKYLFRKEGQNVTLSCEQNLNHDAMYWYRQDPGQGLRLIYYSQIVNDFQKGDIAEGYSVSREKKESFPLTVTSAQKNPTAFYLCASKRTPTNTEAFFGQGTRLTVV.

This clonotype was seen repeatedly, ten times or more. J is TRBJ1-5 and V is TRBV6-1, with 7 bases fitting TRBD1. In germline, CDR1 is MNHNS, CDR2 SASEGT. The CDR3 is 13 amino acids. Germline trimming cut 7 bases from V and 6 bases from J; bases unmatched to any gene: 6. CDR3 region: CASTPGQFQPQHF. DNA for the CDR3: TGTGCCAGCACCCCGGGACAGTTTCAGCCCCAGCATTTT.

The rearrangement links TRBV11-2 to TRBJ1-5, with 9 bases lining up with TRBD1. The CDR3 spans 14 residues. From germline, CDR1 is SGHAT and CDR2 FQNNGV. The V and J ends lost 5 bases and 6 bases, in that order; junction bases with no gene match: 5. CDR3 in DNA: TGTGCCAGCAGCCGGGACAGGGCGGCTCAGCCCCAGCATTTT. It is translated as CASSRDRAAQPQHF.